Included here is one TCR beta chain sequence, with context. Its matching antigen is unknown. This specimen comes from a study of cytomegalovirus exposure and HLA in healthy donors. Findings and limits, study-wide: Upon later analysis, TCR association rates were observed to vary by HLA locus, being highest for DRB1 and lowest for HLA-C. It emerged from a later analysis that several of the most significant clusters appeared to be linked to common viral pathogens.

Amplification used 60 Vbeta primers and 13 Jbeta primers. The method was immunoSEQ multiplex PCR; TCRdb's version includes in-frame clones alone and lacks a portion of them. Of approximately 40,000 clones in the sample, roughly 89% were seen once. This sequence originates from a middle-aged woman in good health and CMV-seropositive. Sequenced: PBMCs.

Here the CDR3 reads CASSDNNYGYTF. CDR3 in DNA: TGTGCCAGCAGTGACAATAACTATGGCTACACCTTC. This chain connects TRBV2 to TRBJ1-2; unclear D gene. The germline gives CDR1 SNHLY, CDR2 FYNNEI. This CDR3 region has 12 residues. V was shortened by 3 bases and J by 1 base, with 3 bases between the two germline ends.